This record looks at one TCR beta chain sequence and its context. Antigen: not known. While unrecorded immune exposures were likely, the donors were nominally healthy when sampled. 60 Vbeta and 13 Jbeta primers were used in PCR. In the original processing: The authors later counted around 80 million unique TCR beta chains, approximately 10 million of them shared. The table came from immunoSEQ multiplex PCR; TCRdb's copy has only in-frame clones and leaves some out. The DNA was the basis for D and trimming; V, J and clone size are from that table. The sample shows 180,000 or so clones, approximately 80% of them seen only once. This sample was taken from a study of cytomegalovirus exposure and HLA in healthy donors. Study-wide points: What a later analysis showed was that several of the most significant clusters appeared linked to common viral pathogens.

Sequencing was carried out using PBMCs. The TCR was taken from a female donor in good health and CMV-seronegative.

The CDR3 DNA reads TGCGCCAGCACCGGGCCCGGGAAATACGAGCAGTACTTC. Encoded protein: CASTGPGKYEQYF. The chain links TRBV23-1 to TRBJ2-7; tentatively, D is TRBD2 (5 bases). TRBV23-1 is an ORF, with its function uncertain. With 7 bases removed from V and 4 bases from J, the gap between germline ends came to 14 bases. This CDR3 is 13 amino acids long.